This paragraph reports one T cell receptor beta chain. The antigen is undetermined. The method was immunoSEQ multiplex PCR; TCRdb's version includes in-frame clones alone and lacks a portion of them. The sample has about 300,000 clones; approximately 76% are singletons. This sample stems from a study of cytotoxic CD8 clonotypes in ibrutinib-treated CLL. Overall study context: The subjects consisted of 11 relapsed/refractory and roughly 14 treatment-naive individuals, with approximately 17 IGHV unmutated.

The study, taken as a whole, reports: Clonality showed a rise at ibrutinib response that reversed toward baseline at progression.

Sample: PBMCs, taken at disease progression, from a patient treated with ibrutinib. The source is a human donor with chronic lymphocytic leukemia.

The CDR3 reads CASSFGTPETQYF. CDR3 coding DNA: TGTGCCAGCAGTTTTGGGACGCCAGAGACCCAGTACTTC. The rearrangement joins TRBV27 to TRBJ2-5, with D perhaps TRBD1 or TRBD2 (5 bases each). Per germline, CDR1 MNHEY and CDR2 SMNVEV (reference sequence). The CDR3 has 13 residues. V gave up 3 bases and J gave up 4 bases, with 9 bases separating them.